This T cell receptor (beta chain) comes out of a study of CD8 T cells in ankylosing spondylitis. Whole-study results and caveats: Reports say disease-linked clones showed up significantly more in matched ankylosing spondylitis synovial fluid.

CDR3 length: 11 residues. V lost 6 bases and J 5 bases, leaving 5 bases between the germline ends. TCR beta libraries were made by quantitative 5'-RACE with molecular barcodes. TCRdb re-derived calls from the 5' RACE reads in MiXCR, one entry per CDR3 protein. The data hold just under 350,000 distinct CDR3 sequences, with approximately 14% observed a single time. This clonotype came up a few times. Its antigen is unknown. Sequenced input: blood, either unsorted or a sorted T cell fraction (not recorded which). The TCR was taken from a male donor with ankylosing spondylitis or in good health (not recorded which). The V call is TRBV12-3 or TRBV12-4, the J call TRBJ2-1; no clear D gene. CDR3 DNA: TGTGCCAGCAGATCGCACAATGAGCAGTTCTTC. Its translation: CASRSHNEQFF.